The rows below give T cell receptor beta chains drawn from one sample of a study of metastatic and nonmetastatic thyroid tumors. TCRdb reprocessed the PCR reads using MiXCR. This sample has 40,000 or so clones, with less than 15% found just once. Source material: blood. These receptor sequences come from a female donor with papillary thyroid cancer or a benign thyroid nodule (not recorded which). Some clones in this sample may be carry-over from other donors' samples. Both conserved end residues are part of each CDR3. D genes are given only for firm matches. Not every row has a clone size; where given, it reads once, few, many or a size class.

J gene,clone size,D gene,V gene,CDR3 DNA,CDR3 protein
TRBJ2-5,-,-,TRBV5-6,TGTGCCAGCAGCTCGCGACTGGGGTGGGCGACCCAGTACTTC,CASSSRLGWATQYF
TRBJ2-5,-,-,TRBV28,TGTGCCAGCAGTAACCCGGGGGAGAGCCAAGTTGAGACCCAGTACTTC,CASSNPGESQVETQYF
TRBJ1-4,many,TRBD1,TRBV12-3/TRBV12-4,TGTGCCAGCAGGAAAGGACAGGGAGGTGAAAAACTGTTTTTT,CASRKGQGGEKLFF
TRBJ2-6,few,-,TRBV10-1,TGCGCCATTAGTTCCGAACTCTCTGGGGCCAACGTCCTGACTTTC,CAISSELSGANVLTF
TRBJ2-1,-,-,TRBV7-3,TGTGCCAGCAGCTTAACGGGGGATTACAATGAGCAGTTCTTC,CASSLTGDYNEQFF
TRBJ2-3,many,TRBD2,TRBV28,TGTGCCAGCAGTCCAGGACTAGCGGGAGGAATGAGAACAGATACGCAGTATTTT,CASSPGLAGGMRTDTQYF
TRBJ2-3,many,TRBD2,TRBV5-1,TGCGCCAGCAGCCCCGGACTAGCGGGGAGCCGCACAGATACGCAGTATTTT,CASSPGLAGSRTDTQYF
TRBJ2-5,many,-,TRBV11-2,TGTGCCAGCAGCTCCGGACAGATTTATGAAGAGACCCAGTACTTC,CASSSGQIYEETQYF
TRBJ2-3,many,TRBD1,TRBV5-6,TGTGCCAGCCTGGGCCAGGGGGAAGATACGCAGTATTTT,CASLGQGEDTQYF
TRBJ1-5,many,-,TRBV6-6,TGTGCCAGCAGTTACTCGGGGGGACCAGGGCAGCCCCAGCATTTT,CASSYSGGPGQPQHF
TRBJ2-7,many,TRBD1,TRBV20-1,TGCAGTGTGGACAGGGCAGGCGAGCAGTACTTC,CSVDRAGEQYF
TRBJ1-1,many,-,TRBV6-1,TGTGCCAGCAGTGAAGAGGGAATGAACACTGAAGCTTTCTTT,CASSEEGMNTEAFF
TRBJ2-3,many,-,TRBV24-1,TGTGCCACCAGTGATTTCTTGGGGAGTGCCGATACGCAGTATTTT,CATSDFLGSADTQYF
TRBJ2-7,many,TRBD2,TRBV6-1,TGTGCCAGCGGACTAGCGGGAGCGGGGGCCGGTTACGAGCAGTACTTC,CASGLAGAGAGYEQYF
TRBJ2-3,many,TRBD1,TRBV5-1,TGCGCCAGCAGCTTGGCGCGGACAGGGGGCACAGATACGCAGTATTTT,CASSLARTGGTDTQYF
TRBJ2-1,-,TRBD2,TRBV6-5,TGTGCCAGCAGTTACACGTGGACTAGCGGATACTACAATGAGCAGTTCTTC,CASSYTWTSGYYNEQFF
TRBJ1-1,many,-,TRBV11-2,TGTGCCAGCAGCTTGCTATGGAGCACTGAAGCTTTCTTT,CASSLLWSTEAFF
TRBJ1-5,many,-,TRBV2,TGTGCCAGCAGTGAAGCGACATCGAATCAGCCCCAGCATTTT,CASSEATSNQPQHF
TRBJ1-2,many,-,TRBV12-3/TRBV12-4,TGTGCCAGCAGTCCCGCCGGGCATGGCTACACCTTC,CASSPAGHGYTF
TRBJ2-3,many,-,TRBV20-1,TGCAGTGCTGACGACAGGCGAGCGGGCACAGATACGCAGTATTTT,CSADDRRAGTDTQYF
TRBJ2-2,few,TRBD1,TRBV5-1,TGCGCCAGCAGTTGGACAGGGGGCACCGGGGAGCTGTTTTTT,CASSWTGGTGELFF
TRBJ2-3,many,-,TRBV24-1,TGTGCCACCAGTGATTCCCCGAGGCCAGATACGCAGTATTTT,CATSDSPRPDTQYF
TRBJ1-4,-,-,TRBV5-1,TGCGCCAGCAGTACGTTACAGGATGAAAAACTGTTTTTT,CASSTLQDEKLFF
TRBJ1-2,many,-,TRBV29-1,TGCAGCGTTGCTACGGACGCGGATGGCTACACCTTC,CSVATDADGYTF
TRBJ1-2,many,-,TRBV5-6,TGTGCCAGCAGCTTGCCCTGGACAGCAGCTAACTATGGCTACACCTTC,CASSLPWTAANYGYTF
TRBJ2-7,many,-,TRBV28,TGTGCCAGCAGTTCCCCCCGGGCCTCTTGGGAGCAGTACTTC,CASSSPRASWEQYF
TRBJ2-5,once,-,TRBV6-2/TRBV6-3,TGTGCCAGCAGTGACGATGGGGGCCCCGGGCCCCGGTACTTC,CASSDDGGPGPRYF
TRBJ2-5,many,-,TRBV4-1,TGCGCCAGCAGCCAAACGGGGGCCGCGGGGGAGACCCAGTACTTC,CASSQTGAAGETQYF
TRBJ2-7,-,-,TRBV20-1,TGCAGTGCTAGAGATTATGGGAAAGGGGACTACGAGCAGTACTTC,CSARDYGKGDYEQYF
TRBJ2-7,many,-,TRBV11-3,TGTGCCAGCAGCTTAAGCCACTCAACCGGCGAGCAGTACTTC,CASSLSHSTGEQYF
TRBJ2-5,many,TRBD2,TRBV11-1,TGTGCCAGCAGCTTGGGCCCAGGACTAGCCGACGAGACCCAGTACTTC,CASSLGPGLADETQYF